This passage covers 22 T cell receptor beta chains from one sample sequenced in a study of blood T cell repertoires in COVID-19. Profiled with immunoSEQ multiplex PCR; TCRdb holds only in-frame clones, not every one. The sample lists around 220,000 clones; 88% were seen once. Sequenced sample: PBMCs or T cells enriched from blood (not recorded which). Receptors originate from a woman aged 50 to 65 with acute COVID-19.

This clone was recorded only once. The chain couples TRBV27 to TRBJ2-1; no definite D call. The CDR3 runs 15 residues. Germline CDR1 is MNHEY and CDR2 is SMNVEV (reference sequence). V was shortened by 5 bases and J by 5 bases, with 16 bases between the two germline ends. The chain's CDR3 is CASSARYAPNNEQFF. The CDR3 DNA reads TGTGCCAGCAGTGCCCGGTATGCCCCAAACAATGAGCAGTTCTTC.

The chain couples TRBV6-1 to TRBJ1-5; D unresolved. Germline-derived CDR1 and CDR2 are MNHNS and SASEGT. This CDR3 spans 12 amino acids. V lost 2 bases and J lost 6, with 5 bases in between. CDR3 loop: CASSERGQPQHF. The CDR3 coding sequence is TGTGCCAGCAGTGAACGGGGTCAGCCCCAGCATTTT.

The DNA for the CDR3 is TGTGCCAGCAGCGTAGGAACTAGCGGGAGTCGCGAGACCCAGTACTTC. The encoded protein is CASSVGTSGSRETQYF. The chain employs TRBV9 and TRBJ2-5, with 11 bases matching TRBD2. The V gene end was trimmed by 0 bases and the J gene end by 5 bases; junction bases not matched to a gene: 6. The germline CDR1 and CDR2 sequences are SGDLS and YYNGEE. CDR3 length equals 16 residues.

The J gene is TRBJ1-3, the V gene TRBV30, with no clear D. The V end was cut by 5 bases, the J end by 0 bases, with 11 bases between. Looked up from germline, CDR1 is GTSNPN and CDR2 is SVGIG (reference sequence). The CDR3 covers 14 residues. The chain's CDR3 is CAWSGFFSGNTIYF. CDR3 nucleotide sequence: TGTGCCTGGTCCGGGTTTTTCTCTGGAAACACCATATATTTT.

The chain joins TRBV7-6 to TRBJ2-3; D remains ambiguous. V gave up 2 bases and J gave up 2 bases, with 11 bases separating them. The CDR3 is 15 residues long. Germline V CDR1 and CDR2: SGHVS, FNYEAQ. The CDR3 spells CASSLRGGYTDTQYF. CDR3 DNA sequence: TGTGCCAGCAGCTTACGAGGTGGTTACACAGATACGCAGTATTTT.

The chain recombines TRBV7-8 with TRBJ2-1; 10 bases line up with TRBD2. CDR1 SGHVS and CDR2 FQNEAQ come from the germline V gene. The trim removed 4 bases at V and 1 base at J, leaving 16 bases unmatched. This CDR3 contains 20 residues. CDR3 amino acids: CASSCTPGLACETSYNEQFF. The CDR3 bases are TGTGCCAGCAGCTGTACCCCGGGACTAGCGTGCGAAACGTCCTACAATGAGCAGTTCTTC.

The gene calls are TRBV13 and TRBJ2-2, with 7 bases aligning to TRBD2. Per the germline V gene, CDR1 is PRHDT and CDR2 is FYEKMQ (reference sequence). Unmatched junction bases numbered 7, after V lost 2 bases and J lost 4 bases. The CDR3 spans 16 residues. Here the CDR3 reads CASSLYWRGSTGELFF. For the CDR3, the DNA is TGTGCCAGCAGCTTATATTGGCGGGGGAGCACCGGGGAGCTGTTTTTT. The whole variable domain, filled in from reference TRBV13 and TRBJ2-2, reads AAGVIQSPRHLIKEKRETATLKCYPIPRHDTVYWYQQGPGQDPQFLISFYEKMQSDKGSIPDRFSAQQFSDYHSELNMSSLELGDSALYFCASSLYWRGSTGELFFGEGSRLTVL.

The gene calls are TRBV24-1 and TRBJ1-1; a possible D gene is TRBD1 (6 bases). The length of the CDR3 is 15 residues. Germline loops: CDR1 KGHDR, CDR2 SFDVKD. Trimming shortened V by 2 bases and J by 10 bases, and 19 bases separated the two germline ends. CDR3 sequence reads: CATSDSGSGGLRAFF. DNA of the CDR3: TGTGCCACCAGTGATTCAGGCAGCGGGGGGCTGCGAGCTTTCTTT.

The CDR3 region is CASSHSDGRASGRAYEQYF. The CDR3 coding sequence is TGCGCCAGCAGCCATTCAGACGGGAGGGCTAGCGGGAGGGCCTACGAGCAGTACTTC. This chain uses TRBV4-1 with TRBJ2-7; TRBD2 matches 12 bases. The CDR3 totals 19 residues. The ends lost 3 bases at V and 2 bases at J; junction bases unmatched: 14. Germline-derived CDR1 and CDR2 are MGHRA and YSYEKL.

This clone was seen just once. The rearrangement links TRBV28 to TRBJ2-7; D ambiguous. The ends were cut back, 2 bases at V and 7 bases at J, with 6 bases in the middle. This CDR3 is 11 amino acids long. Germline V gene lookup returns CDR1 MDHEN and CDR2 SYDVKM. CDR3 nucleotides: TGTGCCAGCAGTTTAGAGTCAGAGCAGTACTTC. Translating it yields CASSLESEQYF.

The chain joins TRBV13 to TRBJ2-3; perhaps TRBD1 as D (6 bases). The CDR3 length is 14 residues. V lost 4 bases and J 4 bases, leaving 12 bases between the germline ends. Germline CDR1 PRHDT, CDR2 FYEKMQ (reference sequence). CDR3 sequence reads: CASSSKQGPDTQYF. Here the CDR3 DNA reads TGTGCCAGCAGCTCCAAACAGGGACCAGATACGCAGTATTTT.

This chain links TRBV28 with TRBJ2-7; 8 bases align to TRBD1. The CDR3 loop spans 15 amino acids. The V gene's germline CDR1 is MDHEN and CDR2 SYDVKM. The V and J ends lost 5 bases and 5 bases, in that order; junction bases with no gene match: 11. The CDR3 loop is CASSPRGQVKDEQYF. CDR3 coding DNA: TGTGCCAGCAGTCCTCGGGGACAGGTTAAAGACGAGCAGTACTTC.

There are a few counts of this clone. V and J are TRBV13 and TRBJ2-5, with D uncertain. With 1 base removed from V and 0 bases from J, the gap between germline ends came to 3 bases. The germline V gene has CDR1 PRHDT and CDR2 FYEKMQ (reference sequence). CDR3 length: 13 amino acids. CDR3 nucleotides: TGTGCCAGCAGCTTAGCGTACCAAGAGACCCAGTACTTC. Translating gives CASSLAYQETQYF.

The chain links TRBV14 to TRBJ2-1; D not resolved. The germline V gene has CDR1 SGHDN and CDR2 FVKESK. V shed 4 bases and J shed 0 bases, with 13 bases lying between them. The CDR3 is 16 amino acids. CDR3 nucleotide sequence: TGTGCCAGCAGCCCATCCTCGTGGAGCTCCTACAATGAGCAGTTCTTC. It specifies CASSPSSWSSYNEQFF.

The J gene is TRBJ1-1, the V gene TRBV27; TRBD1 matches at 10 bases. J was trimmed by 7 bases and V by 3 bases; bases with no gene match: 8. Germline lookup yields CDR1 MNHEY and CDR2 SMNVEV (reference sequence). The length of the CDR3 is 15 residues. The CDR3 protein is CASSFGQGGLGEAFF. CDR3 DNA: TGTGCCAGCAGTTTCGGACAGGGGGGGCTCGGTGAAGCTTTCTTT.

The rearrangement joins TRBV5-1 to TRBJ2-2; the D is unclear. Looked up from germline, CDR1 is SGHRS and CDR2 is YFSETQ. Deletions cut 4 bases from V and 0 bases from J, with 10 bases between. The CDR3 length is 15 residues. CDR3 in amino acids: CASSPRASNTGELFF. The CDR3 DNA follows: TGCGCCAGCAGCCCTAGAGCGTCGAACACCGGGGAGCTGTTTTTT.

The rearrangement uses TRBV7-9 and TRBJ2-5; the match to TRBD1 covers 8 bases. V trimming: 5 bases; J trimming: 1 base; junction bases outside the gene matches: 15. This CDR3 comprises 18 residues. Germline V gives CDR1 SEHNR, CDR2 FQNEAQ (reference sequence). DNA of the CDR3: TGTGCCAGCAGCGACCGACAGGGGACATTACCCTCCCAAGAGACCCAGTACTTC. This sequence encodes CASSDRQGTLPSQETQYF.

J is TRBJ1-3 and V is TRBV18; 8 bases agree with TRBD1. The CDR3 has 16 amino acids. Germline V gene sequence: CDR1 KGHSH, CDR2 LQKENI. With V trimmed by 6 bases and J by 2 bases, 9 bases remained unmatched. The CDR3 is CASSPDRGLTGNTIYF. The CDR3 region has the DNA TGTGCCAGCTCGCCCGACAGGGGCTTAACTGGAAACACCATATATTTT.

CDR3 sequence reads: CATRIQGYGNQPQHF. In nucleotides, the CDR3 is TGTGCCACCAGAATACAGGGATATGGCAATCAGCCCCAGCATTTT. This chain joins TRBV24-1 and TRBJ1-5; D might be TRBD1 (6 bases). Trimming stripped 7 bases from V and 2 bases from J, with 14 bases between. Germline V CDR1 and CDR2: KGHDR, SFDVKD. The CDR3 is made up of 15 amino acids.

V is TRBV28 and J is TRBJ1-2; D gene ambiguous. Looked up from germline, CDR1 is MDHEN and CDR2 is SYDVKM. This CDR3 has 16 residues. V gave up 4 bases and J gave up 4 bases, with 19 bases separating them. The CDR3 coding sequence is TGTGCCAGCAGTTGGATTGCCTCACAGTCAATCTATGGCTACACCTTC. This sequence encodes CASSWIASQSIYGYTF.

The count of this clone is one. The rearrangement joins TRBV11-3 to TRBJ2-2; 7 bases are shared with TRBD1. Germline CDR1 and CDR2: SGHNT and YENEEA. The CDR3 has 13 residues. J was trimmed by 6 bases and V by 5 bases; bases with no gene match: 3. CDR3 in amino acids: CASSIQGSGELFF. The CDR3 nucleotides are TGTGCCAGCAGCATACAGGGGTCCGGGGAGCTGTTTTTT.

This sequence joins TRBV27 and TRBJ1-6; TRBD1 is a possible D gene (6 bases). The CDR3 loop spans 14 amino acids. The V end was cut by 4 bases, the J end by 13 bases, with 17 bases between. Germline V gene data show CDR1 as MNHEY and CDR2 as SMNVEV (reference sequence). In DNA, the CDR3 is TGTGCCAGCAGTTCGGGGGGCGCATTTGCCCCCCTCCACTTT. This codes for CASSSGGAFAPLHF.